This T cell receptor beta chain was captured by sequencing in a study of identical twins. Study-level points and caveats: Researchers reported weaker excess twin sharing in beta out-of-frame sequences. Models underpredicted monozygotic twin sharing of out-of-frame TCR alpha. Low generation-probability sequences were in excess among twin-shared out-of-frame alpha sequences.

Looked up from germline, CDR1 is DFQATT and CDR2 is SNEGSKA (reference sequence). The CDR3 loop spans 13 amino acids. V was clipped by 0 bases and J by 9 bases, with 12 bases between them. Turning to this clonotype: Its antigen is currently unknown.

Addition of a universal primer site occurred through template switching, and cDNA carried unique molecular identifiers. Each CDR3 protein gets one entry after TCRdb re-called the 5' RACE reads with MiXCR. The sample consists of roughly 690,000 distinct CDR3 sequences, roughly 6.2% of them appearing once. The specimen was naive T cells sorted from blood. This rearrangement joins TRBV20-1 to TRBJ2-4; D possibly corresponds to TRBD1 (8 bases). This receptor was identified in a man aged 18-30 years in good health. DNA for the CDR3: TGCAGTGCTAGAGATAACAGGGGGGGCATTCAGTACTTC. This encodes CSARDNRGGIQYF.